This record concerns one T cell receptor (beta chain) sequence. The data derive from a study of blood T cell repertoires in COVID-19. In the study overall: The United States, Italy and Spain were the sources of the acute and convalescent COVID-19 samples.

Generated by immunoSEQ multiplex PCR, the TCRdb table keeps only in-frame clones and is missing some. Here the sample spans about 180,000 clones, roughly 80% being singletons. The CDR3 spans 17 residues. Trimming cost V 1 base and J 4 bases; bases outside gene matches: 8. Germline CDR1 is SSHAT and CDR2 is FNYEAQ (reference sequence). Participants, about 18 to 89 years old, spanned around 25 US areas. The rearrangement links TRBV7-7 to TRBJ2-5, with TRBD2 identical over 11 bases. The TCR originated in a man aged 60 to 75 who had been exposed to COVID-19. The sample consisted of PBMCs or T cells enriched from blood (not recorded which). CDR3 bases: TGTGCCAGCAGCTTAGAAATAGCGGGAGGGCGGGGAGAGACCCAGTACTTC. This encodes CASSLEIAGGRGETQYF.